This T cell receptor (beta chain) was observed in a study of OX40 agonist ivuxolimab in advanced cancers. Sequencing was performed with immunoSEQ multiplex PCR; in TCRdb, only in-frame clones are kept and a portion is missing. This table holds almost 85,000 clones, 94% found once. This clone appeared once. This CDR3 comprises 15 residues. CDR1 and CDR2 from the germline V gene are MDHEN and SYDVKM. The germline V and J ends were trimmed by 6 bases and 3 bases, with 18 bases remaining between them. The chain has TRBV28 and TRBJ2-7, with a possible D match to TRBD2 (6 bases). The material sequenced was CD4+ or CD8+ T cells sorted from blood, taken in a trial of the OX40 agonist ivuxolimab. The receptor's source is an adult with an advanced solid tumor such as melanoma, head and neck, liver or kidney cancer. This CDR3 reads CASSPLREVNYEQYF. As DNA, the CDR3 is TGTGCCAGCAGCCCCTTGAGGGAGGTTAACTACGAGCAGTACTTC.